A single sample gave rise to the 22 T cell receptor beta chains below, sequenced in a study of beta chain features in type 1 diabetes (dated by TCRdb to the late 2010s). Points the paper makes about the study in general: Type 1 diabetes patients showed a moderate but significant shortening of TCRB CDR3 length in all four CD4+ subsets.

The library was built by means of the immunoSEQ multiplex PCR assay. The entire isolated RNA was reverse transcribed using the High Capacity cDNA Reverse Transcription Kit, and thus expressed TCRB transcripts were sequenced. The source is immuneACCESS, and TCRdb retained only in-frame sequences with V and J called. Part of the clones is not carried over; for the studies checked, unresolved V genes explain less than half of this, and the remainder is unexplained. Across this sample there are about 230,000 clones, with 16% seen only once. About 0.092% of the sample belongs to the ten largest clones. Antigens for these TCRs are unknown. Sequenced sample: naive CD4+ T cells from blood. This specimen's cell subset or site label, per the study, means: true naive CD4+ T cells. Every receptor here comes from a man aged 25 to 40 with type 1 diabetes.

The chain carries TRBV15 and TRBJ2-3; D is ambiguous. The germline gives CDR1 LNHNV, CDR2 YYDKDF (reference sequence). Trimming removed 1 base at V and 4 bases at J, with 3 bases between. This CDR3 has 12 amino acids. CDR3 in amino acids: CATSRGSDTQYF. The DNA for the CDR3 is TGTGCCACCAGCAGAGGATCAGATACGCAGTATTTT. Full variable domain (outside the CDR3, taken from reference TRBV15 and TRBJ2-3): DAMVIQNPRYQVTQFGKPVTLSCSQTLNHNVMYWYQQKSSQAPKLLFHYYDKDFNNEADTPDNFQSRRPNTSFCFLDIRSPGLGDTAMYLCATSRGSDTQYFGPGTRLTVL.

The V and J genes are TRBV18 and TRBJ2-5; a weak D match, TRBD1 (6 bases). Germline CDR1 and CDR2: KGHSH and LQKENI. This CDR3 contains 15 residues. V was trimmed by 0 bases and J by 2 bases, leaving 10 bases between them. The CDR3 nucleotides read TGTGCCAGCTCACCACCGACAGGAAGGCAAGAGACCCAGTACTTC. As protein: CASSPPTGRQETQYF.

This clone was counted only a few times. The chain carries TRBV30 and TRBJ2-5, with D hard to call. Judging by the DNA end, TRBJ2-7 fits better; the J call may be wrong. CDR1 and CDR2 (germline): GTSNPN, SVGIG (reference sequence). The CDR3 contains 11 residues. CDR3 region: CAWSAGYEQYF. DNA for the CDR3: TGTGCCTGGAGTGCTGGATACGAGCAGTACTTC.

This clone turned up a few times. The chain recombines TRBV29-1 with TRBJ1-1, with D maybe TRBD1 (5 bases). The germline V gene has CDR1 SQVTM and CDR2 ANQGSEA. The CDR3 runs to 12 residues. V shed 6 bases and J shed 3 bases, with 11 bases lying between them. CDR3: CSVLGGYTEAFF. The CDR3 DNA reads TGCAGCGTCCTCGGGGGATACACTGAAGCTTTCTTT.

This clone was seen a few times. The chain combines TRBV29-1 with TRBJ1-5; unclear D gene. Germline values: CDR1 SQVTM, CDR2 ANQGSEA. With 2 bases removed from V and 7 bases from J, the gap between germline ends came to 12 bases. This CDR3 spans 13 amino acids. In nucleotides, the CDR3 is TGCAGCGTTGAAATGGACTCTGGGCAGCCCCAGCATTTT. It specifies CSVEMDSGQPQHF.

The chain links TRBV2 to TRBJ2-2; D not resolved. The V and J ends lost 6 bases and 4 bases respectively, with 6 bases between them. The CDR3 has 12 residues. The germline V gene has CDR1 SNHLY and CDR2 FYNNEI. This CDR3 reads CASSELTGELFF. CDR3 coding DNA: TGTGCCAGCAGCGAGCTCACCGGGGAGCTGTTTTTT.

In DNA, the CDR3 is TGTGCCAGCAGTAGGCTAGGACAGTTCCCTGGTGAGCAGTTCTTC. Its protein is CASSRLGQFPGEQFF. The chain combines TRBV27 with TRBJ2-1, with D perhaps matching TRBD1 (6 bases). The CDR3 extends over 15 amino acids. The V gene lost 5 bases and the J gene lost 9 bases, with 20 bases spanning the gap. Germline V gene lookup returns CDR1 MNHEY and CDR2 SMNVEV (reference sequence).

The chain employs TRBV9 and TRBJ2-7, with TRBD2 identical over 8 bases. CDR3 length: 14 residues. V lost 2 bases, J lost 2 bases, and 3 bases stayed unmatched. Germline-derived CDR1 and CDR2 are SGDLS and YYNGEE. The CDR3 reads CASSVSGSAYEQYF. The CDR3 DNA follows: TGTGCCAGCAGCGTGAGCGGGAGTGCCTACGAGCAGTACTTC.

This clone was counted between two and nine times. The chain is built from TRBV4-3 and TRBJ1-4; 9 nucleotides match TRBD1. The ends lost 1 base at V and 3 bases at J; junction bases unmatched: 9. There are 18 residues in the CDR3. CDR1 is LGHNA, CDR2 YSLEER, per germline. As DNA, the CDR3 is TGCGCCAGCAGCCAAGTCACGGGACAGGGAGGTCCTAATGAAAAACTGTTTTTT. Encoded protein: CASSQVTGQGGPNEKLFF.

This clone was observed a few times. V usage is TRBV29-1 and J usage is TRBJ2-5, with TRBD1 as a possible D gene (6 bases). Germline-derived CDR1 and CDR2 are SQVTM and ANQGSEA. Trimming removed 7 bases from V and 4 bases from J, with 16 bases in between. This CDR3 is built from 13 residues. The CDR3 sequence: CSGSQGLGETQYF. For the CDR3, the DNA is TGCAGCGGGTCACAGGGATTGGGAGAGACCCAGTACTTC. Combining the CDR3 with reference TRBV29-1 and TRBJ2-5 gives the whole variable domain SAVISQKPSRDICQRGTSLTIQCQVDSQVTMMFWYRQQPGQSLTLIATANQGSEATYESGFVIDKFPISRPNLTFSTLTVSNMSPEDSSIYLCSGSQGLGETQYFGPGTRLLVL.

This clone was counted only a few times. The chain couples TRBV27 to TRBJ2-2, with 8 nucleotides matching TRBD1. Germline-derived CDR1 and CDR2 are MNHEY and SMNVEV (reference sequence). The J segment lost 4 bases and the V segment lost 6 bases, leaving 7 bases of the junction unmatched. The CDR3 contains 15 residues. The CDR3 here is CASSVRDRITGELFF. Here the CDR3 DNA reads TGTGCCAGCAGCGTCCGGGACAGGATCACCGGGGAGCTGTTTTTT.

The chain carries TRBV28 and TRBJ2-1; 10 positions match TRBD2. Germline CDR1 is MDHEN and CDR2 is SYDVKM. Trimming at V came to 6 bases and at J to 4 bases, leaving 6 bases not matched to a gene. CDR3 length equals 15 residues. The CDR3 here is CASRPTSGAYNEQFF. For the CDR3, the DNA is TGTGCCAGCAGGCCCACTAGCGGGGCTTACAATGAGCAGTTCTTC. The full variable domain, its missing parts supplied by reference TRBV28 and TRBJ2-1, is DVKVTQSSRYLVKRTGEKVFLECVQDMDHENMFWYRQDPGLGLRLIYFSYDVKMKEKGDIPEGYSVSREKKERFSLILESASTNQTSMYLCASRPTSGAYNEQFFGPGTRLTVL.

This clone has more than one count but fewer than ten. This chain uses TRBV6-1 with TRBJ1-1, with 8 bases fitting TRBD1. This CDR3 spans 13 amino acids. Germline V lookup: CDR1 MNHNS, CDR2 SASEGT. The V segment lost 5 bases and the J segment 5 bases; nucleotides outside the gene matches: 4. The CDR3, as DNA: TGTGCCAGCAGTACCCACAGGGGGACTGAAGCTTTCTTT. It yields the protein CASSTHRGTEAFF.

The chain links TRBV29-1 to TRBJ2-1; 9 bases fit TRBD1. After removal of 3 bases from V and 8 bases from J, the junction contained 11 bases not matched to a gene. Per the germline V gene, CDR1 is SQVTM and CDR2 is ANQGSEA. This CDR3 region has 15 residues. The CDR3 region is CSVEDTGGVADEQFF. The CDR3 DNA sequence: TGCAGCGTTGAGGATACAGGGGGCGTCGCGGATGAGCAGTTCTTC.

This clone turned up a few times. This chain's CDR3 is CASSIPGGYEQFF. CDR3 DNA: TGTGCCAGTAGTATACCCGGGGGATATGAGCAGTTCTTC. The chain is built from TRBV19 and TRBJ2-1, with a possible D match to TRBD2 (6 bases). The CDR3 runs 13 residues. The germline V gene encodes CDR1 LNHDA and CDR2 SQIVND (reference sequence). V lost 2 bases to trimming and J lost 8 bases, with 10 bases between them.

There are a few counts of this clone. The chain employs TRBV7-9 and TRBJ1-2; 8 bases are a match to TRBD1. The CDR3 spans 14 residues. Germline values: CDR1 SEHNR, CDR2 FQNEAQ (reference sequence). With 5 bases clipped from V and 7 bases from J, the junction kept 9 bases outside the gene matches. The CDR3 DNA reads as TGTGCCAGCAGCCCGCAGACAGGGGTTGTTGGCTACACCTTC. Its protein is CASSPQTGVVGYTF. Variable domain in full (rest from reference TRBV7-9 and TRBJ1-2): DTGVSQNPRHKITKRGQNVTFRCDPISEHNRLYWYRQTLGQGPEFLTYFQNEAQLEKSRLLSDRFSAERPKGSFSTLEIQRTEQGDSAMYLCASSPQTGVVGYTFGSGTRLTVV.

The rearrangement uses TRBV19 and TRBJ2-7; maybe TRBD2 (5 bases). In germline, CDR1 is LNHDA, CDR2 SQIVND (reference sequence). CDR3 size: 13 residues. Deletions cut 6 bases from V and 4 bases from J, with 13 bases between. The CDR3 reads CASSRTSGYEQYF. In nucleotides, the CDR3 is TGTGCCAGTAGCCGAACCTCGGGATACGAGCAGTACTTC.

A remark on this clone: This sample includes further DNA sequences coding for the same CDR3. V usage is TRBV29-1 and J usage is TRBJ1-2, with D unresolved. The V gene's germline CDR1 is SQVTM and CDR2 ANQGSEA. CDR3 length: 11 residues. Trimming removed 6 bases from V and 2 bases from J, with 7 bases in between. The CDR3 bases are TGCAGCGTGGCCGGGAACTATGGCTACACCTTC. Translating it yields CSVAGNYGYTF.

This clone has just a few counts. This chain connects TRBV5-1 to TRBJ1-1; a possible D gene is TRBD1 (5 bases). The germline V gene has CDR1 SGHRS and CDR2 YFSETQ. The CDR3 consists of 15 residues. The V gene lost 4 bases and the J gene lost 0 bases, with 13 bases spanning the gap. The CDR3 coding sequence is TGCGCCAGCAGCACAGGACCGACAATGAACACTGAAGCTTTCTTT. Translated, it gives CASSTGPTMNTEAFF.

There are a few counts of this clone. CDR3 in amino acids: CASGSAGSYEQYF. CDR3 sequence (DNA): TGTGCCAGCGGGTCCGCGGGATCCTACGAGCAGTACTTC. This chain links TRBV5-6 with TRBJ2-7; perhaps TRBD2 as D (6 bases). The CDR3 has 13 amino acids. Germline V gene lookup returns CDR1 SGHDT and CDR2 YYEEEE. The V end was cut by 7 bases, the J end by 1 base, with 12 bases between.

A few counts support this clone. The rearrangement uses TRBV7-9 and TRBJ2-1, with a weak D call TRBD1 (6 bases). The length of the CDR3 is 16 residues. Trimming shortened V by 5 bases and J by 0 bases, and 14 bases separated the two germline ends. CDR1 is SEHNR and CDR2 is FQNEAQ in the germline V gene (reference sequence). The CDR3 DNA reads as TGTGCCAGCAGCGTAGAGAGGGGGAGCTCCTACAATGAGCAGTTCTTC. Amino acid sequence: CASSVERGSSYNEQFF.

This clone was counted only a few times. The chain is built from TRBV29-1 and TRBJ2-1, with D uncertain. V was pared by 2 bases and J by 7 bases, with 9 bases between. CDR3 length equals 12 residues. Germline lookup yields CDR1 SQVTM and CDR2 ANQGSEA. The chain's CDR3 is CSVELDSNEQFF. In DNA, the CDR3 is TGCAGCGTTGAACTAGACTCGAATGAGCAGTTCTTC.